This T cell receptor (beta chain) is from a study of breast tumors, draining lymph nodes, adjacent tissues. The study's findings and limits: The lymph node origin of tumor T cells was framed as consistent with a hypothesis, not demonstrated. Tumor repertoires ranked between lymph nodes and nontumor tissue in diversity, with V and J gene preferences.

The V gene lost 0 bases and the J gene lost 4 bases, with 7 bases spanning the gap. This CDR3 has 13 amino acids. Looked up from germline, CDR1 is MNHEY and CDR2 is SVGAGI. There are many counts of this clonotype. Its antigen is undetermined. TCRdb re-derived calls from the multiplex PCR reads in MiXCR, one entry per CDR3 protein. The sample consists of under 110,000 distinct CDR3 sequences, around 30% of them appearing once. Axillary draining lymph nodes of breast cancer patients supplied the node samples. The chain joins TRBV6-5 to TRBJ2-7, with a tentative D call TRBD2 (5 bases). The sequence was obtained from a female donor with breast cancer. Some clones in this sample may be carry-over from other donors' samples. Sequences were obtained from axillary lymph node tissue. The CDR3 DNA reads TGTGCCAGCAGTTACTCTCGGGGATACGAGCAGTACTTC. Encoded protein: CASSYSRGYEQYF.